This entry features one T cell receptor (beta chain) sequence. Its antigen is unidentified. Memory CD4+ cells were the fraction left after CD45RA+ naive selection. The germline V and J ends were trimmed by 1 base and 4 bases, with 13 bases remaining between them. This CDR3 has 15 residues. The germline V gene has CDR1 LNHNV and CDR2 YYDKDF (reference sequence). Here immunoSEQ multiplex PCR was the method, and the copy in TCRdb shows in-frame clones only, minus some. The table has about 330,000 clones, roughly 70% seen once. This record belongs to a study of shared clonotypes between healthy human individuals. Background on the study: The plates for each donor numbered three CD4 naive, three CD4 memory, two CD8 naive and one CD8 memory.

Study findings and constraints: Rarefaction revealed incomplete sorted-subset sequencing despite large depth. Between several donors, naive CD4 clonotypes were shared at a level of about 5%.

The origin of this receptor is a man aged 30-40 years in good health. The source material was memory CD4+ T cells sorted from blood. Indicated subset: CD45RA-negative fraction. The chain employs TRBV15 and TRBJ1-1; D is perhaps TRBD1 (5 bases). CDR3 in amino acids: CATSRVNRGSTEAFF. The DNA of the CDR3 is TGTGCCACCAGCAGAGTCAATAGGGGTAGCACTGAAGCTTTCTTT.